This T cell receptor beta chain was captured in a study of T-cell reconstitution after alpha-beta-depleted transplantation in children. The trim removed 2 bases at V and 5 bases at J, leaving 6 bases unmatched. The CDR3 extends over 14 amino acids. The authors prepared the TCRbeta library with unique molecular identifiers. A single record per CDR3 protein comes from TCRdb applying MiXCR to the PCR reads. The profile shows around 450,000 distinct CDR3 sequences, 43% of them singletons. This clonotype showed up just a few times. The receptor's source is a girl aged 2 to 9 with aplastic anemia, due to receive a stem cell transplant. The sequences come from PBMCs, collected before TCRalphabeta/CD19-depleted stem cell transplant. J is TRBJ2-7 and V is TRBV12-3 or TRBV12-4, with TRBD2 matching over 7 bases. The CDR3 DNA reads TGTGCCAGCAGTTTACTGCTAGCGGACAACGAGCAGTACTTC. Amino acids: CASSLLLADNEQYF.